The 26 T cell receptor beta chains reported below all come from one sample, sequenced in a study of blood T cell repertoires in COVID-19. Using immunoSEQ multiplex PCR, the repertoire was profiled, and TCRdb retains in-frame clones only, with some absent. The sample records about 46,000 clones, around 87% being singletons. The material sequenced was PBMCs or T cells enriched from blood (not recorded which). The receptors were sampled from a woman in her 50s who had recovered from COVID-19.

The V gene is TRBV29-1, the J gene TRBJ2-1, with TRBD2 matching 9 bases. Germline V gene lookup returns CDR1 SQVTM and CDR2 ANQGSEA. Losses at the gene ends were 4 bases for V and 7 bases for J; bases not matched to a gene: 8. The CDR3 covers 14 residues. The CDR3 protein is CSVVSGTSPNEQFF. DNA for the CDR3: TGCAGCGTTGTTTCTGGGACTAGCCCAAATGAGCAGTTCTTC.

The chain employs TRBV6-6 and TRBJ1-1, with 7 bases aligning to TRBD1. The CDR3 is 16 amino acids. The germline CDR1 and CDR2 sequences are MNHNY and SVGAGI (reference sequence). V lost 7 bases, J lost 4 bases, and 15 bases stayed unmatched. This chain's CDR3 is CASIKDRVEHGTEAFF. The CDR3 DNA sequence: TGTGCCAGCATTAAAGACAGGGTCGAGCATGGCACTGAAGCTTTCTTT.

The rearrangement uses TRBV28 and TRBJ1-1; tentatively, D is TRBD1 (6 bases). The CDR3 is 13 residues long. V dropped 4 bases and J dropped 7 bases, with 13 bases sitting between them. Germline values: CDR1 MDHEN, CDR2 SYDVKM. This CDR3 is CASSSPDRNEAFF. In DNA, the CDR3 is TGTGCCAGCAGTTCCCCGGACAGAAATGAAGCTTTCTTT.

V usage is TRBV19 and J usage is TRBJ2-5, with 7 bases identical to TRBD1. V dropped 6 bases and J dropped 2; count of bases not matched to a gene: 9. This CDR3 is 15 amino acids long. CDR1 and CDR2 from the germline V gene are LNHDA and SQIVND (reference sequence). For the CDR3, the DNA is TGTGCCAGTAGGACGTGGACAGGCGGACAAGAGACCCAGTACTTC. It translates to CASRTWTGGQETQYF.

The chain carries TRBV6-2 or TRBV6-3 and TRBJ2-5; 8 bases map to TRBD2. This CDR3 contains 16 residues. V lost 6 bases, J lost 1 base, and 10 bases stayed unmatched. Germline V gene data show CDR1 as MNHEY and CDR2 as SVGEGT. This chain's CDR3 is CASSPRGGPSQETQYF. CDR3 nucleotide sequence: TGTGCCAGCAGCCCCCGGGGGGGCCCATCCCAAGAGACCCAGTACTTC.

This clone was picked up one time. This chain uses TRBV7-2 with TRBJ2-5; no definite D call. This CDR3 comprises 13 residues. Germline V gene data show CDR1 as SGHTA and CDR2 as FQGNSA. Between the trimmed V and J ends, which lost 4 bases and 4 bases, there was a span of 10 bases. CDR3 DNA: TGTGCCAGCAGCTCCAGGATCACAGAGACCCAGTACTTC. Encoded protein: CASSSRITETQYF.

The chain combines TRBV6-5 with TRBJ2-7; D is perhaps TRBD1 (6 bases). Germline values: CDR1 MNHEY, CDR2 SVGAGI. The V and J ends lost 4 bases and 4 bases respectively, with 8 bases between them. CDR3 length equals 12 residues. CDR3 in DNA: TGTGCCAGCAGTTCCGGGACATACGAGCAGTACTTC. Its protein is CASSSGTYEQYF.

This clone was seen a few times. The DNA of the CDR3 is TGCGCCAGCAGCCAAGCTCCTTTTCCGAACACCGGGGAGCTGTTTTTT. Translated, it gives CASSQAPFPNTGELFF. The chain recombines TRBV4-1 with TRBJ2-2, with D unresolved. The CDR3 runs 16 residues. The V gene lost 1 base and the J gene lost 0 bases, with 9 bases spanning the gap. Germline lookup yields CDR1 MGHRA and CDR2 YSYEKL.

The CDR3 loop is CASSVATSVSSSGNTIYF. The CDR3 DNA reads TGTGCCAGCAGCGTAGCTACTTCGGTATCGAGCTCTGGAAACACCATATATTTT. The chain is built from TRBV9 and TRBJ1-3; D is unclear. Germline lookup yields CDR1 SGDLS and CDR2 YYNGEE. V was pared by 0 bases and J by 0 bases, with 16 bases between. This CDR3 contains 18 residues.

This clone was seen just once. The genes are TRBV28 and TRBJ2-5, with 8 bases lining up with TRBD2. The CDR3 runs to 16 residues. The J segment lost 1 base and the V segment lost 7 bases, leaving 11 bases of the junction unmatched. Germline CDR1 is MDHEN and CDR2 is SYDVKM. As DNA, the CDR3 is TGTGCCAGCACTCGCCCCCCGGGAGGGGGCCAAGAGACCCAGTACTTC. It translates to CASTRPPGGGQETQYF.

The CDR3 coding sequence is TGTGCCAGCAGCGAAAGGACAGGGTACAACGAGCAGTACTTC. Encoded protein: CASSERTGYNEQYF. The gene calls are TRBV7-9 and TRBJ2-7; 8 bases map to TRBD1. The CDR3 is made up of 14 amino acids. The J segment lost 5 bases and the V segment lost 5 bases, leaving 8 bases of the junction unmatched. Per the germline V gene, CDR1 is SEHNR and CDR2 is FQNEAQ (reference sequence).

The chain has TRBV3-1 (or the pseudogene TRBV3-2) and TRBJ2-1, with TRBD2 matching 16 bases. In germline, CDR1 is LGHDT, CDR2 YNNKEL (reference sequence). V lost 4 bases and J lost 1; bases outside the gene matches: 10. The CDR3 consists of 20 residues. The CDR3 is CASSRTPGTSGRGSYNEQFF. The CDR3 nucleotides are TGTGCCAGCAGCCGTACCCCGGGGACTAGCGGGAGGGGGTCCTACAATGAGCAGTTCTTC.

The chain recombines TRBV30 with TRBJ1-4; tentative D call: TRBD1 (6 bases). Germline V CDR1 and CDR2: GTSNPN, SVGIG (reference sequence). The CDR3 contains 14 residues. Trimming cost V 2 bases and J 5 bases, with 12 bases left between them. This chain's CDR3 is CAWSLGHGNEKLFF. As DNA, the CDR3 is TGTGCCTGGAGTTTGGGACACGGGAATGAAAAACTGTTTTTT.

This clone showed up just once. The gene calls are TRBV29-1 and TRBJ2-5; 7 positions agree with TRBD1. CDR1 is SQVTM, CDR2 ANQGSEA, per germline. The CDR3 is 14 residues long. The ends lost 3 bases at V and 1 base at J; junction bases unmatched: 5. In DNA form, the CDR3 reads TGCAGCGTTGATTCTGGGACAGCCCAAGAGACCCAGTACTTC. Translation: CSVDSGTAQETQYF.

In DNA, the CDR3 is TGTGCCATCAGCGGGGGAATGAACACTGAAGCTTTCTTT. Amino acid sequence: CAISGGMNTEAFF. The gene calls are TRBV10-3 and TRBJ1-1; maybe TRBD1 (5 bases). CDR3 size: 13 residues. Trimming stripped 6 bases from V and 0 bases from J, with 8 bases between. CDR1 is ENHRY and CDR2 is SYGVKD in the germline V gene.

The gene calls are TRBV7-9 and TRBJ1-1, with TRBD1 as a possible D gene (5 bases). The CDR3 is 15 residues long. The germline V gene encodes CDR1 SEHNR and CDR2 FQNEAQ (reference sequence). Trimming took 5 bases from V and 1 from J, leaving 14 bases between them. The chain's CDR3 is CASSPLWGENTEAFF. CDR3 nucleotides: TGTGCCAGCAGCCCGCTATGGGGGGAGAACACTGAAGCTTTCTTT.

The chain couples TRBV19 to TRBJ1-1; no clear D. This CDR3 has 15 amino acids. The ends were cut back, 5 bases at V and 1 base at J, with 14 bases in the middle. Germline CDR1 and CDR2: LNHDA and SQIVND (reference sequence). The CDR3 nucleotides read TGTGCCAGTAGTTCGCAGTTCCGAGGGAACACTGAAGCTTTCTTT. This codes for CASSSQFRGNTEAFF.

The rearrangement uses TRBV27 and TRBJ2-1, with 10 bases lining up with TRBD2. The CDR3 length is 17 residues. V lost 5 bases and J lost 6; bases outside the gene matches: 13. Germline values: CDR1 MNHEY, CDR2 SMNVEV (reference sequence). The CDR3 sequence: CASSPAPLAGARNEQFF. The CDR3 DNA reads as TGTGCCAGCAGTCCCGCACCTCTAGCGGGAGCTCGCAATGAGCAGTTCTTC.

This chain uses TRBV6-5 with TRBJ2-7; 12 bases are shared with TRBD2. The CDR3 covers 15 residues. CDR1 is MNHEY, CDR2 SVGAGI, per germline. The V and J ends lost 6 bases and 0 bases, in that order; junction bases with no gene match: 3. The CDR3 DNA reads TGTGCCAGCAGGAAGACTAGCGGGGGCTCCTACGAGCAGTACTTC. This sequence encodes CASRKTSGGSYEQYF.

This rearrangement joins TRBV11-2 to TRBJ1-2, with D unresolved. The CDR3 extends over 13 amino acids. Trimming removed 6 bases at V and 3 bases at J, with 11 bases between. Germline V lookup: CDR1 SGHAT, CDR2 FQNNGV. The CDR3 DNA reads TGTGCCAGCAGTCGTGACACCGACTATGGCTACACCTTC. Residues: CASSRDTDYGYTF.

The chain has TRBV6-6 and TRBJ2-1; 13 bases fit TRBD2. The CDR3 has 17 residues. Germline V gene lookup returns CDR1 MNHNY and CDR2 SVGAGI (reference sequence). Trimming took 5 bases from V and 10 from J; bases not matched to a gene: 14. CDR3 region: CASSQDTSGRGSNEQFF. The CDR3, as DNA: TGTGCCAGCAGTCAGGATACTAGCGGGAGGGGATCGAACGAGCAGTTCTTC.

This sequence joins TRBV21-1 and TRBJ1-5. TRBV21-1 is labeled a pseudogene. The CDR3 extends over 15 amino acids. CDR3 bases: TGTGCCAGCAGCAAAGAACGGGGGGGCAATCAGCCCCAGCATTTT. Translated, it gives CASSKERGGNQPQHF.

This chain joins TRBV6-4 and TRBJ2-1; the match to TRBD2 covers 11 bases. This CDR3 is built from 15 residues. CDR1 MRHNA and CDR2 SNTAGT come from the germline V gene. The V and J ends lost 2 bases and 6 bases, in that order; junction bases with no gene match: 3. The CDR3 sequence: CASSDTSGGPNEQFF. The CDR3 DNA follows: TGTGCCAGCAGTGACACTAGCGGGGGACCCAATGAGCAGTTCTTC.

The rearrangement links TRBV7-6 to TRBJ2-7, with a possible D match to TRBD2 (5 bases). Trimming took off 3 bases at V and 0 bases at J, with 6 bases between the two ends. This CDR3 has 13 amino acids. Germline CDR1 is SGHVS and CDR2 is FNYEAQ. The CDR3 region is CASSFGNSYEQYF. The CDR3 DNA reads TGTGCCAGCAGCTTCGGGAACTCCTACGAGCAGTACTTC. The variable domain in full, completed from reference TRBV7-6 and TRBJ2-7, reads GAGVSQSPRYKVTKRGQDVALRCDPISGHVSLYWYRQALGQGPEFLTYFNYEAQQDKSGLPNDRFSAERPEGSISTLTIQRTEQRDSAMYRCASSFGNSYEQYFGPGTRLTVT.

The chain links TRBV10-2 to TRBJ1-2; TRBD1 aligns across 9 bases. V was clipped by 6 bases and J by 5 bases; unmatched bases: 7. Germline assignment: CDR1 WSHSY and CDR2 SAAADI. This CDR3 is 14 amino acids long. CDR3 amino acids: CASSGTGISYGYTF. The CDR3 nucleotides read TGCGCCAGCAGCGGGACAGGGATATCGTATGGCTACACCTTC.

The V and J genes are TRBV6-2 or TRBV6-3 and TRBJ1-1; D not resolved. From germline, CDR1 is MNHEY and CDR2 SVGEGT. This CDR3 region has 15 residues. V lost 6 bases, J lost 6 bases, and 20 bases lay in between. CDR3 bases: TGTGCCAGCAGCCACCCGCCGGGTAACGTACCTGAAGCTTTCTTT. This encodes CASSHPPGNVPEAFF.